One sample yielded the 13 T cell receptor beta chains listed below, sequenced in a study of tissue T cells after allogeneic stem cell transplantation (dated by TCRdb to between 2020 and 2023). The method was the immunoSEQ multiplex PCR assay. Drawn from immuneACCESS, this table holds only the in-frame rearrangements with V and J called that TCRdb kept. Clones are partly lost; checked studies trace under half to an unresolved V gene and leave the rest unexplained. A total of approximately 45,000 clones appear in this sample, around 70% of them only once. Roughly 0.5% of the sample belongs to the ten largest clones. The sequenced sample consisted of sorted cells pooled from one or two spleens. These receptors originate from a pool of C57BL/6 mice in good health.

Comment on this clone: Gene names and germline match the mouse. The read finishes 1 residue shy of the CDR3 end, and the germline J gene is used to complete it. The rearrangement links TRBV13-1 to TRBJ1-1, with no clear D. With 2 bases removed from V and 4 bases from J, the gap between germline ends came to 9 bases. Germline loops: CDR1 NSHNY, CDR2 SYGAGN. The CDR3 length is 13 residues. Incomplete CDR3 DNA: TGTGCCAGCAGTGACCGGGCGAGCACAGAAGTCTTC. Amino acid sequence: CASSDRASTEVF. In full, the CDR3 reads CASSDRASTEVFF.

This clone was picked up one time. Mouse gene names apply. The sequenced fragment ends 1 residue before the CDR3 boundary, so the rest is inferred from the germline J gene. The chain combines TRBV3 with TRBJ1-1; TRBD1 matches at 8 bases. Germline CDR1 SNHLY, CDR2 FYNGKV (reference sequence). V shed 4 bases and J 2 bases; nucleotides not matched to a gene: 3. The length of the CDR3 is 14 residues. This chain's CDR3 is CASSSDRDNTEVFF. The CDR3 bases that were read are TGTGCCAGCAGCTCGGACAGGGACAACACAGAAGTCTTC.

In regard to this clone: Gene names and germline match the mouse. The CDR3 reads CASSLGTGGNYAEQFF. The CDR3 DNA, read in part, is TGTGCCAGCAGCCTCGGGACTGGGGGAAACTATGCTGAGCAGTTC. The chain employs TRBV2 and TRBJ2-1, with 11 bases fitting TRBD2. The CDR3 extends 1 residue past the end of the read, so its final part is completed from the germline J gene. Germline V lookup: CDR1 LGHNA, CDR2 YSYQKL. V lost 4 bases, J lost 1 base, and 3 bases stayed unmatched. The CDR3 is made up of 16 amino acids.

A note on this clone: Mouse names are used for the genes. The sequence runs out 1 residue before the end of the CDR3; the remainder is reconstructed from the germline J gene. The chain carries TRBV26 and TRBJ1-1; D not resolved. Per germline, CDR1 KGHPV and CDR2 FQNQEV (reference sequence). V lost 3 bases to trimming and J lost 1 base, with 6 bases between them. The length of the CDR3 is 13 residues. Here the CDR3 reads CASSLGRNTEVFF. The CDR3 bases that were read are TGTGCCAGCAGTCTTGGCAGAAACACAGAAGTCTTC.

To note about this clone: The genes are named according to mouse. Here the CDR3 reads CASSQGGQNYAEQFF. The DNA read from the CDR3 is TGTGCCAGCAGCCAGGGGGGACAGAACTATGCTGAGCAGTTC. The chain carries TRBV2 and TRBJ2-1, with D possibly being TRBD1 (7 bases). The read falls 1 residue short of the CDR3 end, and the missing part is taken from the germline J gene. The germline gives CDR1 LGHNA, CDR2 YSYQKL. CDR3 length equals 15 residues. V dropped 3 bases and J dropped 1 base, with 10 bases sitting between them.

A remark on this clone: Gene names and germline match the mouse. The sequenced CDR3 bases are TGTGCCAGCAGCCAAGTGGGGGACCAAGACACCCAGTAC. Protein sequence: CASSQVGDQDTQY. Given in full, the CDR3 is CASSQVGDQDTQYF. The chain has TRBV5 and TRBJ2-5; possible D gene TRBD2, 6 bases. The observed sequence ends 1 residue before the CDR3 terminus, with the missing tail filled in from the germline J gene. The CDR3 consists of 14 residues. Trimming removed 1 base at V and 1 base at J, with 6 bases between. Germline values: CDR1 LGHNA, CDR2 YNLKQL (reference sequence).

Concerning this clone itself: These gene names are mouse names. Sequencing ends 1 residue short of the CDR3 end; the germline J gene provides the rest. The chain joins TRBV13-1 to TRBJ2-5, with 14 bases matching TRBD2. Unmatched junction bases numbered 10, after V lost 5 bases and J lost 5 bases. Germline CDR1 NSHNY, CDR2 SYGAGN. The CDR3 spans 17 residues. The chain's CDR3 is CASSLGTGGAMGDTQYF. Partial CDR3 DNA: TGTGCCAGCAGCCTCGGGACTGGGGGGGCGATGGGAGACACCCAGTAC.

About this clone itself: The genes are named according to mouse. The read comes to an end 1 residue before the CDR3 does, leaving the germline J gene to fill in the end. This rearrangement joins TRBV29 to TRBJ2-2, with a possible D match to TRBD1 (6 bases). This CDR3 has 12 residues. CDR1 and CDR2 (germline): MSHET, SYDVDS. Trimming stripped 5 bases from V and 9 bases from J, with 10 bases between. The CDR3 loop is CASSRQVRQLYF. The DNA read from the CDR3 is TGTGCTAGCAGTCGACAGGTTAGGCAGCTCTAC. Full variable domain (remainder filled in from reference TRBV29 and TRBJ2-2): DMKVTQMPRYLIKRMGENVLLECGQDMSHETMYWYRQDPGLGLQLIYISYDVDSNSEGDIPKGYRVSRKKREHFSLILDSAKTNQTSVYFCASSRQVRQLYFGEGSKLTVL.

About this clone itself: Mouse germline and gene names are used. CDR3 DNA, as far as it was read: TGTGCCAGCAGCCAAGCCCCTACTGGGGGGAACCAAGACACCCAGTAC. Residues: CASSQAPTGGNQDTQY. The entire CDR3 sequence reads CASSQAPTGGNQDTQYF. The V gene is TRBV2, the J gene TRBJ2-5, with 9 bases matching TRBD2. The CDR3 end is not reached by the read, which stops 1 residue before it; the germline J gene fills it in. The CDR3 contains 17 residues. Germline V gene data show CDR1 as LGHNA and CDR2 as YSYQKL. V lost 1 base, J lost 0 bases, and 5 bases stayed unmatched.

As concerns this clone: Mouse gene names and germline throughout. The read is 1 residue too short to cover the CDR3 end, so that end is filled in from the germline J gene. The chain joins TRBV13-2 to TRBJ2-7; D could derive from TRBD1 or TRBD2 (6 bases each). V gave up 0 bases and J gave up 4 bases, with 11 bases separating them. CDR3 size: 14 residues. Looked up from germline, CDR1 is NNHNN and CDR2 is SYGAGS (reference sequence). The CDR3 bases that were read are TGTGCCAGCGGTGATGCCGAGGGGGGTTATGAACAGTAC. This sequence encodes CASGDAEGGYEQY. In full, the CDR3 reads CASGDAEGGYEQYF.

Remarks on this clone: Each gene name is a mouse one. The read comes to an end 1 residue before the CDR3 does, leaving the germline J gene to fill in the end. This chain connects TRBV5 to TRBJ1-1; D ambiguous. The CDR3 is 13 amino acids. The germline V gene encodes CDR1 LGHNA and CDR2 YNLKQL (reference sequence). Trimming stripped 1 base from V and 0 bases from J, with 3 bases between. CDR3 region: CASSQVQNTEVFF. CDR3 DNA, as far as it was read: TGTGCCAGCAGCCAAGTACAGAACACAGAAGTCTTC.

Details on this clone: Mouse names are used for the genes. The CDR3 is cut off 1 residue early in the read; its end comes from the germline J gene. V gene TRBV1 combines with J gene TRBJ2-4; 7 bases align to TRBD2. The V and J ends lost 0 bases and 6 bases, in that order; junction bases with no gene match: 3. The CDR3 is 14 amino acids. Germline loops: CDR1 NSQYPW, CDR2 LRSPGD (reference sequence). The DNA read from the CDR3 is TGCACCTGCAGTGCAGATCGGGGGGGGAACACCTTGTAC. Protein: CTCSADRGGNTLY. The CDR3 as a whole reads CTCSADRGGNTLYF. Based on the CDR3 plus reference TRBV1 and TRBJ2-4, the full variable domain is VTLLEQNPRWRLVPRGQAVNLRCILKNSQYPWMSWYQQDLQKQLQWLFTLRSPGDKEVKSLPGADYLATRVTDTELRLQVANMSQGRTLYCTCSADRGGNTLYFGAGTRLSVL.

Turning to this clone: The listed genes are named as in mouse. The CDR3 is cut off 1 residue early in the read; its end comes from the germline J gene. This chain links TRBV13-1 with TRBJ2-4; D is unclear. V gave up 0 bases and J gave up 5 bases, with 7 bases separating them. CDR3 length equals 13 residues. From germline, CDR1 is NSHNY and CDR2 SYGAGN. CDR3 bases read: TGTGCCAGCAGTGATGGGACCCCAAACACCTTGTAC. Its translation is CASSDGTPNTLY. The full CDR3 sequence reads CASSDGTPNTLYF.